This TCR beta chain emerged from a study of blood T cell repertoires in COVID-19. This clone was found a few times. The CDR3 consists of 15 residues. V shed 5 bases and J 4 bases; nucleotides not matched to a gene: 7. CDR1 and CDR2 (germline): SGHTA, FQGTGA. The repertoire was sequenced with immunoSEQ multiplex PCR; TCRdb's copy has only in-frame clones and lacks some. In the table there are roughly 200,000 clones, 80% to 90% of which are singletons. Material: peripheral blood. The V and J genes are TRBV7-3 and TRBJ1-3; 8 nucleotides agree with TRBD1. The origin of this receptor is a woman aged 18-35 years who had recovered from COVID-19. The CDR3 DNA sequence: TGTGCCAGCAGCCCCGACCCAGGGGGCGGAAACACCATATATTTT. Amino acid sequence: CASSPDPGGGNTIYF.